A single TCR beta chain is shown here with its context. Both 60 Vbeta primers and 13 Jbeta primers went into the PCR. Produced via immunoSEQ multiplex PCR; TCRdb's table is partial and in-frame only. The data show about 140,000 clones, roughly 70% seen once. The data originate from a study of cytomegalovirus exposure and HLA in healthy donors. V was trimmed by 4 bases and J by 4 bases, leaving 8 bases between them. This CDR3 region has 12 residues. Germline V lookup: CDR1 LNHDA, CDR2 SQIVND (reference sequence). This receptor was obtained from a human donor in good health. The sequenced sample consisted of PBMCs. The chain employs TRBV19 and TRBJ2-7; no clear D gene. CDR3 sequence (DNA): TGTGCCAGTAGTACCCCAGGTTACGAGCAGTACTTC. Encoded protein: CASSTPGYEQYF.